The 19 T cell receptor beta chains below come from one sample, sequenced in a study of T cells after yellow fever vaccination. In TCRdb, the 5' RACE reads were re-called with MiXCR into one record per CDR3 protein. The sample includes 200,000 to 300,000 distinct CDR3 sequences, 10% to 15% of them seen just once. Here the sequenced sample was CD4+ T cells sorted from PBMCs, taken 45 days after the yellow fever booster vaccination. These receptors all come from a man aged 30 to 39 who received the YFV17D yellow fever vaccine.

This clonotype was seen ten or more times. The CDR3 loop is CASRTGRENTEAFF. DNA of the CDR3: TGTGCCAGTCGGACAGGGAGGGAGAACACTGAAGCTTTCTTT. V and J are TRBV27 and TRBJ1-1; 8 bases match TRBD1. V lost 9 bases and J lost 1; bases outside the gene matches: 7. The CDR3 is 14 residues long. In germline, CDR1 is MNHEY, CDR2 SMNVEV (reference sequence).

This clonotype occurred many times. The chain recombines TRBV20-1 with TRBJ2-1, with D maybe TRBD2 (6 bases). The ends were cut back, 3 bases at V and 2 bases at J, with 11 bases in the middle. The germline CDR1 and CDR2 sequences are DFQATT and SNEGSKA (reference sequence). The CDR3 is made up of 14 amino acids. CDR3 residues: CSASRGNTYNEQFF. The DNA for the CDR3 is TGCAGTGCTAGTCGCGGGAACACCTACAATGAGCAGTTCTTC.

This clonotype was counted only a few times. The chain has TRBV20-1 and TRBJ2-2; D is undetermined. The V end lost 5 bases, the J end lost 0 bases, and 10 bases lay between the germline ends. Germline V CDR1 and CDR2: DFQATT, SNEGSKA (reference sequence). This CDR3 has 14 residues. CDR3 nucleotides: TGCAGTGCTCACAAGACACCGAACACCGGGGAGCTGTTTTTT. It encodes CSAHKTPNTGELFF.

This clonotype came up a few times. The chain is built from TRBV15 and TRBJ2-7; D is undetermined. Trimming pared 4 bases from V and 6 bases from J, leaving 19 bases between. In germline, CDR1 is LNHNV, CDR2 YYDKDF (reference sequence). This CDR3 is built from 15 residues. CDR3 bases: TGTGCCACCAGCACGATTCTGGTAACGGTGCGCGAGCAGTACTTC. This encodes CATSTILVTVREQYF.

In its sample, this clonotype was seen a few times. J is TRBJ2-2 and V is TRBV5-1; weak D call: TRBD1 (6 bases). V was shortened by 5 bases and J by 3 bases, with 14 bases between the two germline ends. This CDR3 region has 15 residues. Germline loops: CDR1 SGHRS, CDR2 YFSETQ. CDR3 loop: CASRYQDRDTGELFF. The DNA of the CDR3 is TGCGCCAGCAGATATCAGGACAGAGACACCGGGGAGCTGTTTTTT.

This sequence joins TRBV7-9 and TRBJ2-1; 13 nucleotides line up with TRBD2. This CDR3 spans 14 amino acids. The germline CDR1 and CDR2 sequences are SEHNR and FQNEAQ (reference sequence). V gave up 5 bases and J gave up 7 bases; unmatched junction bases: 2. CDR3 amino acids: CASSQGLAGNEQFF. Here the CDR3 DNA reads TGTGCCAGCAGCCAGGGACTAGCGGGGAATGAGCAGTTCTTC. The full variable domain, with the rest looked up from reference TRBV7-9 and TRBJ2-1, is DTGVSQNPRHKITKRGQNVTFRCDPISEHNRLYWYRQTLGQGPEFLTYFQNEAQLEKSRLLSDRFSAERPKGSFSTLEIQRTEQGDSAMYLCASSQGLAGNEQFFGPGTRLTVL.

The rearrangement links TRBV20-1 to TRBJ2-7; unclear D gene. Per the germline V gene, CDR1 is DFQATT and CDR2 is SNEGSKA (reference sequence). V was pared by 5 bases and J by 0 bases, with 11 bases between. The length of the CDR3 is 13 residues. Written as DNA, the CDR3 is TGCAGTGCTTTATCCCAAACCTCCTACGAGCAGTACTTC. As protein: CSALSQTSYEQYF.

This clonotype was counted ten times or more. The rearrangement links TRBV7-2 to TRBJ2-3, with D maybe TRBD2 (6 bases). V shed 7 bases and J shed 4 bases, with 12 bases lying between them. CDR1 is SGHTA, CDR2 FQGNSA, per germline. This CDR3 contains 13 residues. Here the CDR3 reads CASTRLVADTQYF. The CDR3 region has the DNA TGTGCCAGCACCCGACTAGTGGCAGATACGCAGTATTTT.

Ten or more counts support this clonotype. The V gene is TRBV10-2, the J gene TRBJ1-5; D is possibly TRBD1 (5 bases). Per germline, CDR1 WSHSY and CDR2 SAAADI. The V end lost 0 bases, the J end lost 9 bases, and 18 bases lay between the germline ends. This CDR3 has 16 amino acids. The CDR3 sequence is CASSESRTSGVRPQHF. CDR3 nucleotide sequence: TGCGCCAGCAGTGAGTCGCGGACCTCGGGGGTGAGGCCCCAGCATTTT.

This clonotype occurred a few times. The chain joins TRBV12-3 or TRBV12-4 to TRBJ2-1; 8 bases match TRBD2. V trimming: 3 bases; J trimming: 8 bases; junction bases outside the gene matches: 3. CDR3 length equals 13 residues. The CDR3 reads CASSFGGEYEQFF. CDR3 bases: TGTGCCAGCAGTTTCGGGGGGGAATATGAGCAGTTCTTC.

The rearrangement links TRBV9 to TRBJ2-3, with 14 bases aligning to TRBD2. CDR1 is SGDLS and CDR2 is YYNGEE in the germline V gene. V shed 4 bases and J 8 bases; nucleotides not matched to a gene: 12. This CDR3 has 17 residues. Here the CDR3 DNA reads TGTGCCAGCAGCCCGGGGACTAGCGGGAGAATGGGGGTTACGCAGTATTTT. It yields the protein CASSPGTSGRMGVTQYF.

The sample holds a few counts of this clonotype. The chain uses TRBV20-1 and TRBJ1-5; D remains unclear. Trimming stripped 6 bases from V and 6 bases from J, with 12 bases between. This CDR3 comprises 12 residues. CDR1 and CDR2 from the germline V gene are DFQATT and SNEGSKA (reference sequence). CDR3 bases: TGCAGTGCGCACAGAGGTGGTCAGCCCCAGCATTTT. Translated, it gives CSAHRGGQPQHF.

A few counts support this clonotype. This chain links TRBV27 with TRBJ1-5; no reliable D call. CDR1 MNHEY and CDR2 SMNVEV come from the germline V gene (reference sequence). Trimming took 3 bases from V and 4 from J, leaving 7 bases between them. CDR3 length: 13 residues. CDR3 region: CASSLSQNQPQHF. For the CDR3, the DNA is TGTGCCAGCAGTTTGTCACAGAATCAGCCCCAGCATTTT.

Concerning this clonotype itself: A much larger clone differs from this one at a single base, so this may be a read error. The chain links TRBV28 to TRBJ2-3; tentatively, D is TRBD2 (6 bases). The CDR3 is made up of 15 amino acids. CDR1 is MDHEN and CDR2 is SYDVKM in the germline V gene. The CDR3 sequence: CTSSYAVGGADTQYF. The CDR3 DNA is TGTACCAGCAGTTATGCGGTGGGCGGGGCAGATACGCAGTATTTT.

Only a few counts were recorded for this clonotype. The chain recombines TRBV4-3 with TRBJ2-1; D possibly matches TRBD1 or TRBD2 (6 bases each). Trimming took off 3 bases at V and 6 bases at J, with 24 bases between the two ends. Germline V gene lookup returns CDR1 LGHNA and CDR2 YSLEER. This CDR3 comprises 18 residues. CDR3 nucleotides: TGCGCCAGCAGCCATGGGGAAACCGGGACCAGGGGAGGCAATGAGCAGTTCTTC. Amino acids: CASSHGETGTRGGNEQFF.

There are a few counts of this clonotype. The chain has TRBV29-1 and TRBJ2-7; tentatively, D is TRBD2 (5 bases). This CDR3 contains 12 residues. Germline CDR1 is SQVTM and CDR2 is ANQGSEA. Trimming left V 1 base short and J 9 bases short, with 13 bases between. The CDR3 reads CSVEASGIRQYF. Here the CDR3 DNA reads TGCAGCGTTGAAGCGTCGGGGATCCGGCAGTACTTC.

The chain's CDR3 is CASSPQHSEAFF. The CDR3 DNA is TGTGCCAGCTCACCCCAGCACTCTGAAGCTTTCTTT. The chain couples TRBV18 to TRBJ1-1, with D hard to call. The germline V gene encodes CDR1 KGHSH and CDR2 LQKENI. Trimming removed 3 bases at V and 6 bases at J, with 8 bases between. CDR3 size: 12 residues.

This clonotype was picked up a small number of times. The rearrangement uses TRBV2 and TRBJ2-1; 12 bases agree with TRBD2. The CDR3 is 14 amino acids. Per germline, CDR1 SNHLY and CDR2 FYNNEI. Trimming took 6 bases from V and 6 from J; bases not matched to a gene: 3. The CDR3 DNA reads TGTGCCAGCAGGACTAGCGGGAGTTCCAATGAGCAGTTCTTC. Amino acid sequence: CASRTSGSSNEQFF.

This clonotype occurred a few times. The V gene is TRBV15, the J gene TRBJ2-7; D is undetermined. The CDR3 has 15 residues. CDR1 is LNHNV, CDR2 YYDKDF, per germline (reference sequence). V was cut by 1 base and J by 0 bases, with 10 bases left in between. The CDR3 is CATSRGKGISYEQYF. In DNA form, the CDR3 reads TGTGCCACCAGCAGAGGAAAGGGAATCTCCTACGAGCAGTACTTC. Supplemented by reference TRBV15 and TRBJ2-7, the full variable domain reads DAMVIQNPRYQVTQFGKPVTLSCSQTLNHNVMYWYQQKSSQAPKLLFHYYDKDFNNEADTPDNFQSRRPNTSFCFLDIRSPGLGDTAMYLCATSRGKGISYEQYFGPGTRLTVT.